The 30 T cell receptor beta chains presented below share a single source sample, sequenced in a study of beta chain features in type 1 diabetes (dated by TCRdb to 2017 to 2018). Beyond this particular receptor, the publication reports: In all four CD4+ subsets, TCRB CDR3 length was moderately but significantly shorter in type 1 diabetes patients.

Library prep was done by the immunoSEQ multiplex PCR assay. All of the isolated RNA was reverse transcribed with the High Capacity cDNA Reverse Transcription Kit, so expressed TCRB transcripts were sequenced. TCRdb holds this immuneACCESS table with in-frame rearrangements only. Some clones are missing; in checked studies, unresolved V genes explain under half, and the rest has no known cause. The sample records around 600,000 clones, 9.5% to 15% of which are singletons. Of the sample, around 0.12% is held by the ten largest clones. Which antigens these TCRs recognize remains unknown. Sequencing used naive CD4+ T cells from blood. The cell subset or site label, read with the paper, signifies: true naive CD4+ T cells. The source is a man aged 30 to 39 with type 1 diabetes.

The chain carries TRBV4-2 and TRBJ1-4; 7 bases are a match to TRBD1. The germline V gene encodes CDR1 LGHNA and CDR2 YNFKEQ. CDR3 length equals 14 residues. Trimming at V came to 4 bases and at J to 4 bases, leaving 3 bases not matched to a gene. CDR3 DNA: TGTGCCAGCAGCCCGACAGGGAATAATGAAAAACTGTTTTTT. Translated, it gives CASSPTGNNEKLFF.

This clone was counted between two and nine times. This chain links TRBV4-3 with TRBJ2-4; D unclear. There are 18 residues in the CDR3. Trimming removed 0 bases at V and 0 bases at J, with 15 bases between. Germline values: CDR1 LGHNA, CDR2 YSLEER. The CDR3 DNA reads as TGCGCCAGCAGCCAAGAAGGTGGTGCAGGACCAGCCAAAAACATTCAGTACTTC. Residues: CASSQEGGAGPAKNIQYF.

The chain couples TRBV14 to TRBJ2-7; a weak D match, TRBD1 (5 bases). The CDR3 is made up of 16 amino acids. V was trimmed by 1 base and J by 3 bases, leaving 16 bases between them. The germline V gene encodes CDR1 SGHDN and CDR2 FVKESK. The CDR3 here is CASSQGLRAYLYEQYF. The DNA for the CDR3 is TGTGCCAGCAGCCAAGGACTCAGGGCGTACCTCTACGAGCAGTACTTC.

This clone came up a few times. The rearrangement links TRBV4-3 to TRBJ2-7, with D possibly matching TRBD2 (5 bases). Trimming took 2 bases from V and 1 from J, leaving 12 bases between them. Germline V gene lookup returns CDR1 LGHNA and CDR2 YSLEER. The CDR3 covers 15 residues. CDR3 bases: TGCGCCAGCAGCCAAAGATACGGGGAATCCTACGAGCAGTACTTC. Its protein product is CASSQRYGESYEQYF.

The genes are TRBV10-3 and TRBJ2-1, with D possibly being TRBD2 (6 bases). CDR1 ENHRY and CDR2 SYGVKD come from the germline V gene. The CDR3 is made up of 14 amino acids. V was clipped by 5 bases and J by 4 bases, with 12 bases between them. As DNA, the CDR3 is TGTGCCATCAGTCCTGCCGGGGGTTACAATGAGCAGTTCTTC. Translating it yields CAISPAGGYNEQFF.

The rearrangement links TRBV28 to TRBJ1-5, with no clear D. The CDR3 runs 13 residues. Trimming took 3 bases from V and 7 from J, leaving 10 bases between them. CDR1 is MDHEN, CDR2 SYDVKM, per germline. The DNA for the CDR3 is TGTGCCAGCAGTTTTCGCTCAGGACAGCCCCAGCATTTT. This gives the protein CASSFRSGQPQHF.

V is TRBV11-2 and J is TRBJ2-7; D gene uncertain. In germline, CDR1 is SGHAT, CDR2 FQNNGV. Trimming left V 3 bases short and J 7 bases short, with 10 bases between. The CDR3 has 12 amino acids. The chain's CDR3 is CASSFGMREQYF. Here the CDR3 DNA reads TGTGCCAGCAGCTTTGGGATGCGGGAGCAGTACTTC.

The chain employs TRBV2 and TRBJ2-3, with TRBD1 matching 7 bases. V shed 1 base, J shed 0 bases, and the junction held 4 bases outside the gene matches. Germline V CDR1 and CDR2: SNHLY, FYNNEI. The CDR3 is made up of 16 amino acids. In DNA form, the CDR3 reads TGTGCCAGCAGTGAAGTCACGGGACAGAGCACAGATACGCAGTATTTT. Protein: CASSEVTGQSTDTQYF.

The chain carries TRBV9 and TRBJ2-5, with D hard to call. The end of the DNA fits TRBJ2-7 better, so the J call may be wrong. The CDR3 is 11 residues long. Germline-derived CDR1 and CDR2 are SGDLS and YYNGEE. CDR3 in DNA: TGTGCCAGCAGCCGCACCTACGAGCAGTACTTC. Translating gives CASSRTYEQYF.

This clone showed up just a few times. V gene TRBV7-7 combines with J gene TRBJ2-2, with 9 bases lining up with TRBD1. The CDR3 is made up of 15 amino acids. The ends lost 9 bases at V and 2 bases at J; junction bases unmatched: 7. Germline V gene data show CDR1 as SSHAT and CDR2 as FNYEAQ (reference sequence). The CDR3 sequence is CARAGQGSNTGELFF. CDR3 DNA: TGTGCCAGGGCTGGACAGGGGTCAAACACCGGGGAGCTGTTTTTT. The whole variable domain, filled in from reference TRBV7-7 and TRBJ2-2, reads GAGVSQSPRYKVTKRGQDVTLRCDPISSHATLYWYQQALGQGPEFLTYFNYEAQPDKSGLPSDRFSAERPEGSISTLTIQRTEQRDSAMYRCARAGQGSNTGELFFGEGSRLTVL.

There are a few counts of this clone. V usage is TRBV25-1 and J usage is TRBJ1-4; D is undetermined. With 4 bases removed from V and 0 bases from J, the gap between germline ends came to 9 bases. CDR3 length equals 15 residues. The germline V gene encodes CDR1 MGHDK and CDR2 SYGVNS. The CDR3 nucleotides are TGTGCCAGCAGTGGACCGGCTGCAACTAATGAAAAACTGTTTTTT. This sequence encodes CASSGPAATNEKLFF.

This clone was seen only a few times. This sequence joins TRBV16 and TRBJ2-3; D is ambiguous. The V end was cut by 1 base, the J end by 2 bases, with 4 bases between. This CDR3 comprises 13 residues. Germline-derived CDR1 and CDR2 are KGHSY and FQNENV. In nucleotides, the CDR3 is TGTGCCAGCAGCCAATGGTCCACAGATACGCAGTATTTT. Its protein product is CASSQWSTDTQYF.

The rearrangement links TRBV19 to TRBJ2-1; no clear D gene. The CDR3 loop spans 12 amino acids. The V gene's germline CDR1 is LNHDA and CDR2 SQIVND (reference sequence). Deletions cut 3 bases from V and 6 bases from J, with 6 bases between. CDR3 sequence: CASSILGNEQFF. CDR3 nucleotide sequence: TGTGCCAGTAGTATCTTGGGCAATGAGCAGTTCTTC.

This chain connects TRBV6-5 to TRBJ2-3; D is undetermined. Germline CDR1 reads MNHEY; CDR2 reads SVGAGI. V lost 1 base, J lost 6 bases, and 8 bases lay in between. The CDR3 covers 13 residues. The CDR3, as DNA: TGTGCCAGCAGTTACTGGAAGCAGGATACGCAGTATTTT. It yields the protein CASSYWKQDTQYF.

The V and J genes are TRBV4-3 and TRBJ2-1; 8 bases line up with TRBD1. CDR3 length equals 14 residues. Germline V CDR1 and CDR2: LGHNA, YSLEER. The V gene end was trimmed by 2 bases and the J gene end by 7 bases; junction bases not matched to a gene: 4. CDR3 nucleotides: TGCGCCAGCAGCCAAACGGACAGGGAGAATGAGCAGTTCTTC. This translates into CASSQTDRENEQFF.

The CDR3 here is CAWSVAGGKETQYF. The CDR3 coding sequence is TGTGCCTGGAGCGTAGCGGGGGGGAAAGAGACCCAGTACTTC. The chain carries TRBV30 and TRBJ2-5; 11 positions match TRBD2. The CDR3 extends over 14 amino acids. The germline CDR1 and CDR2 sequences are GTSNPN and SVGIG (reference sequence). V lost 3 bases, J lost 3 bases, and 3 bases stayed unmatched.

This clone was counted a few times. The J gene is TRBJ2-1, the V gene TRBV4-1; D possibly corresponds to TRBD1 (6 bases). Germline CDR1 and CDR2: MGHRA and YSYEKL. The CDR3 covers 12 residues. V was shortened by 4 bases and J by 15 bases, with 16 bases between the two germline ends. Here the CDR3 DNA reads TGCGCCAGCAGCCCCCGGCAGGGGCGGGTGTTCTTC. Protein: CASSPRQGRVFF.

There are a few counts of this clone. V gene TRBV7-2 combines with J gene TRBJ2-3; the match to TRBD1 covers 8 bases. This CDR3 has 14 residues. With V trimmed by 1 base and J by 6 bases, 3 bases remained unmatched. Per germline, CDR1 SGHTA and CDR2 FQGNSA. The CDR3 loop is CASSLVQGADTQYF. The CDR3 nucleotides read TGTGCCAGCAGCTTAGTTCAGGGGGCCGATACGCAGTATTTT.

This clone was picked up a small number of times. The V and J genes are TRBV25-1 and TRBJ1-6, with a possible D match to TRBD1 (5 bases). Germline values: CDR1 MGHDK, CDR2 SYGVNS. The length of the CDR3 is 16 residues. Trimming took off 0 bases at V and 4 bases at J, with 10 bases between the two ends. DNA for the CDR3: TGTGCCAGCAGTGAATATACAGGCCATTATAATTCACCCCTCCACTTT. It is translated as CASSEYTGHYNSPLHF.

This clone was seen a few times. The chain has TRBV7-2 and TRBJ2-2; TRBD1 might be the D (5 bases). Trimming cost V 1 base and J 5 bases, with 11 bases left between them. This CDR3 contains 15 residues. Germline CDR1 SGHTA, CDR2 FQGNSA. The CDR3 region has the DNA TGTGCCAGCAGCTTAGTAGACAGTCCTACCGGGGAGCTGTTTTTT. Protein product: CASSLVDSPTGELFF.

The chain joins TRBV4-1 to TRBJ1-5; D unclear. CDR1 is MGHRA and CDR2 is YSYEKL in the germline V gene. The CDR3 covers 15 residues. V was shortened by 1 base and J by 6 bases, with 13 bases between the two germline ends. CDR3 sequence reads: CASSQVGESGQPQHF. The CDR3 bases are TGCGCCAGCAGCCAAGTGGGTGAATCTGGTCAGCCCCAGCATTTT.

The rearrangement joins TRBV29-1 to TRBJ2-7, with TRBD2 as a possible D gene (6 bases). Germline assignment: CDR1 SQVTM and CDR2 ANQGSEA. V lost 4 bases, J lost 2 bases, and 15 bases lay in between. The CDR3 has 14 residues. The CDR3 DNA follows: TGCAGCGTTGGGGGACTTCTAGGTCCCTACGAGCAGTACTTC. Its translation: CSVGGLLGPYEQYF.

The chain links TRBV9 to TRBJ1-1; D not certain. The CDR3 is 14 residues long. V dropped 0 bases and J dropped 4 bases, with 10 bases sitting between them. CDR1 and CDR2 from the germline V gene are SGDLS and YYNGEE. The CDR3: CASSVASERTEAFF. The CDR3 region has the DNA TGTGCCAGCAGCGTAGCCTCCGAGCGCACTGAAGCTTTCTTT.

This clone was counted between two and nine times. This chain links TRBV30 with TRBJ1-2, with D perhaps TRBD1 (6 bases). V lost 5 bases and J 2 bases, leaving 15 bases between the germline ends. Germline CDR1 and CDR2: GTSNPN and SVGIG (reference sequence). The CDR3 covers 14 residues. This chain's CDR3 is CAWGPLTGNYGYTF. The DNA for the CDR3 is TGTGCCTGGGGACCCCTGACAGGAAACTATGGCTACACCTTC.

This clone was seen only a few times. The rearrangement joins TRBV28 to TRBJ1-2, with D maybe TRBD1 (5 bases). Trimming removed 3 bases at V and 4 bases at J, with 12 bases between. Per the germline V gene, CDR1 is MDHEN and CDR2 is SYDVKM. CDR3 size: 14 residues. CDR3 sequence reads: CASSFSPGLYGYTF. As DNA, the CDR3 is TGTGCCAGCAGTTTCTCTCCGGGACTCTATGGCTACACCTTC.

The genes are TRBV7-9 and TRBJ1-6; D remains ambiguous. Trimming cost V 3 bases and J 8 bases, with 11 bases left between them. This CDR3 comprises 14 residues. Germline V gene lookup returns CDR1 SEHNR and CDR2 FQNEAQ (reference sequence). The DNA of the CDR3 is TGTGCCAGCAGCTTTAAGCCGGAGGATTCACCCCTCCACTTT. It specifies CASSFKPEDSPLHF. Complete variable domain (other parts from reference TRBV7-9 and TRBJ1-6): DTGVSQNPRHKITKRGQNVTFRCDPISEHNRLYWYRQTLGQGPEFLTYFQNEAQLEKSRLLSDRFSAERPKGSFSTLEIQRTEQGDSAMYLCASSFKPEDSPLHFGNGTRLTVT.

This sequence joins TRBV6-5 and TRBJ1-5; no firm D call. Deletions cut 4 bases from V and 3 bases from J, with 7 bases between. The CDR3 is 13 residues long. Germline CDR1 MNHEY, CDR2 SVGAGI. The CDR3 loop reads CASSSRDNQPQHF. The CDR3 nucleotides read TGTGCCAGCAGTTCCCGAGACAATCAGCCCCAGCATTTT.

This clone was seen a handful of times. This chain connects TRBV7-2 to TRBJ2-1, with D perhaps TRBD1 (7 bases). The germline V and J ends were trimmed by 3 bases and 10 bases, with 13 bases remaining between them. In germline, CDR1 is SGHTA, CDR2 FQGNSA. The CDR3 is 13 residues long. CDR3 amino acids: CASSFNRGGEQFF. CDR3 sequence (DNA): TGTGCCAGCAGCTTCAACAGGGGAGGAGAGCAGTTCTTC. Full variable domain (rest looked up from reference TRBV7-2 and TRBJ2-1): GAGVSQSPSNKVTEKGKDVELRCDPISGHTALYWYRQSLGQGLEFLIYFQGNSAPDKSGLPSDRFSAERTGGSVSTLTIQRTQQEDSAVYLCASSFNRGGEQFFGPGTRLTVL.

The chain uses TRBV19 and TRBJ1-5; tentative D call: TRBD1 (5 bases). The V gene's germline CDR1 is LNHDA and CDR2 SQIVND (reference sequence). V lost 5 bases and J lost 6, with 11 bases in between. The CDR3 consists of 13 residues. CDR3 protein: CASSGGRGQPQHF. The DNA for the CDR3 is TGTGCCAGTAGTGGGGGGAGAGGTCAGCCCCAGCATTTT.

This chain uses TRBV2 with TRBJ2-3; tentative D call: TRBD1 (5 bases). CDR1 is SNHLY, CDR2 FYNNEI, per germline. Trimming pared 4 bases from V and 6 bases from J, leaving 17 bases between. The CDR3 runs 15 residues. The CDR3 DNA reads TGTGCCAGCAGTGCCCAGGGTATAGGAATTGATACGCAGTATTTT. This encodes CASSAQGIGIDTQYF. Filled out from reference TRBV2 and TRBJ2-3, the complete variable domain reads EPEVTQTPSHQVTQMGQEVILRCVPISNHLYFYWYRQILGQKVEFLVSFYNNEISEKSEIFDDQFSVERPDGSNFTLKIRSTKLEDSAMYFCASSAQGIGIDTQYFGPGTRLTVL.